These 26 T cell receptor beta chains share one sample of origin, sequenced in a study of human T cells and chemical hapten exposure. Documented time point: patch test 1, 2 weeks after DPC sensitization. Stated treatment: therapeutic diphenylcyclopropenone sensitization with weekly scalp DPC. TCRdb re-analysed the RACE reads in MiXCR, keeping a single row per CDR3 protein. The table shows about 99,000 distinct CDR3 sequences, with under 15% occurring only once. The specimen was whole blood, collected in connection with sensitization to the hapten diphenylcyclopropenone (DPC). These receptors originate from a woman aged 40 to 55 with alopecia areata. Some clones in this sample may be carry-over from other donors' samples.

This clonotype was detected a few times. The rearrangement links TRBV29-1 to TRBJ2-5; perhaps TRBD2 as D (5 bases). The CDR3 loop spans 12 amino acids. From germline, CDR1 is SQVTM and CDR2 ANQGSEA. V lost 5 bases and J 5 bases, leaving 12 bases between the germline ends. The CDR3 spells CSVWARGETQYF. CDR3 nucleotide sequence: TGCAGCGTTTGGGCACGAGGGGAGACCCAGTACTTC.

This clonotype was found many times. V gene TRBV5-1 combines with J gene TRBJ2-3, with 15 bases fitting TRBD2. Germline loops: CDR1 SGHRS, CDR2 YFSETQ. Trimming cost V 4 bases and J 6 bases; bases outside gene matches: 3. This CDR3 has 15 residues. The CDR3 protein is CASSRTSGRADTQYF. The CDR3 DNA reads TGCGCCAGCAGCCGGACTAGCGGGAGGGCCGATACGCAGTATTTT.

This chain joins TRBV29-1 and TRBJ2-1; 8 bases agree with TRBD1. After removal of 5 bases from V and 7 bases from J, the junction contained 10 bases not matched to a gene. The germline CDR1 and CDR2 sequences are SQVTM and ANQGSEA. CDR3 length: 14 amino acids. CDR3 nucleotides: TGCAGCGTTCGCCTATTACAGGGGGTTAATGAGCAGTTCTTC. Protein product: CSVRLLQGVNEQFF.

The table lists this clonotype with many counts. The chain has TRBV7-9 and TRBJ2-3; D not certain. Trimming shortened V by 6 bases and J by 4 bases, and 11 bases separated the two germline ends. Looked up from germline, CDR1 is SEHNR and CDR2 is FQNEAQ (reference sequence). The CDR3 loop spans 13 amino acids. The CDR3 sequence is CASREPRADTQYF. The CDR3 region has the DNA TGTGCCAGCAGGGAGCCAAGAGCAGATACGCAGTATTTT.

This clonotype was counted at least ten times. The chain has TRBV7-2 and TRBJ2-2; no reliable D call. The CDR3 is made up of 11 amino acids. V lost 4 bases and J lost 8, with 5 bases in between. Per the germline V gene, CDR1 is SGHTA and CDR2 is FQGNSA. CDR3 in amino acids: CASSYGGELFF. The DNA for the CDR3 is TGTGCCAGCAGCTACGGTGGGGAGCTGTTTTTT.

Only a few counts were recorded for this clonotype. The chain recombines TRBV11-3 with TRBJ1-1, with D uncertain. The length of the CDR3 is 16 residues. Germline V lookup: CDR1 SGHNT, CDR2 YENEEA. V lost 5 bases to trimming and J lost 3 bases, with 19 bases between them. The CDR3 bases are TGTGCCAGCAGCCCAGGAGCCCAATGGGAGGACACTGAAGCTTTCTTT. Its protein product is CASSPGAQWEDTEAFF.

The gene calls are TRBV2 and TRBJ2-7; TRBD2 might be the D (5 bases). V dropped 8 bases and J dropped 2 bases, with 10 bases sitting between them. The length of the CDR3 is 12 residues. From germline, CDR1 is SNHLY and CDR2 FYNNEI. The CDR3 is CASPGVTYEQYF. The CDR3 DNA reads as TGTGCCAGCCCCGGGGTCACCTACGAGCAGTACTTC.

This chain joins TRBV6-2 or TRBV6-3 and TRBJ2-3, with 11 bases that match TRBD2. V was pared by 6 bases and J by 11 bases, with 7 bases of the junction left unmatched. Germline CDR1 MNHEY, CDR2 SVGEGT. CDR3 length: 13 residues. The CDR3 bases are TGTGCCAGCAGACTAGCGGGGGCCTACCTGCAGTATTTT. This translates into CASRLAGAYLQYF.

The gene calls are TRBV6-5 and TRBJ2-1; D is possibly TRBD2 (6 bases). CDR3 length: 15 amino acids. Germline V gene sequence: CDR1 MNHEY, CDR2 SVGAGI. V gave up 7 bases and J gave up 8 bases, with 21 bases separating them. The CDR3 DNA follows: TGTGCCAGCATCGATAGTGGAGGGGCCTTGGATGAGCAGTTCTTC. Its protein product is CASIDSGGALDEQFF.

The rearrangement links TRBV13 to TRBJ2-1; TRBD2 matches 8 bases. This CDR3 has 17 amino acids. CDR1 and CDR2 (germline): PRHDT, FYEKMQ (reference sequence). The V segment lost 4 bases and the J segment 4 bases; nucleotides outside the gene matches: 12. Here the CDR3 reads CASSYDYGQRGYNEQFF. The CDR3, as DNA: TGTGCCAGCAGCTACGACTATGGCCAGCGGGGGTACAATGAGCAGTTCTTC. Supplemented by reference TRBV13 and TRBJ2-1, the full variable domain reads AAGVIQSPRHLIKEKRETATLKCYPIPRHDTVYWYQQGPGQDPQFLISFYEKMQSDKGSIPDRFSAQQFSDYHSELNMSSLELGDSALYFCASSYDYGQRGYNEQFFGPGTRLTVL.

The chain employs TRBV20-1 and TRBJ2-3; 9 bases are a match to TRBD2. The V gene's germline CDR1 is DFQATT and CDR2 SNEGSKA (reference sequence). The CDR3 totals 17 residues. V lost 0 bases to trimming and J lost 4 bases; unmatched junction nucleotides: 11. The CDR3 spells CSARDTGWAGGPDTQYF. DNA for the CDR3: TGCAGTGCTAGAGATACAGGATGGGCGGGAGGGCCAGATACGCAGTATTTT.

This clonotype was counted between two and nine times. This chain uses TRBV7-8 with TRBJ2-1; 9 nucleotides line up with TRBD2. CDR1 SGHVS and CDR2 FQNEAQ come from the germline V gene. The CDR3 has 17 amino acids. Trimming removed 5 bases from V and 2 bases from J; junction bases left unmatched: 10. CDR3 bases: TGTGCCAGCAGCCCCTCCTCTAGCGGGAATCCCTACAATGAGCAGTTCTTC. This codes for CASSPSSSGNPYNEQFF.

This clonotype was recorded many times. The chain recombines TRBV29-1 with TRBJ2-7; 11 bases match TRBD2. V lost 6 bases, J lost 3 bases, and 7 bases stayed unmatched. CDR3 length: 14 residues. Per the germline V gene, CDR1 is SQVTM and CDR2 is ANQGSEA. In DNA form, the CDR3 reads TGCAGCGTCAGCCTCGGGACTAGCGGCTACGAGCAGTACTTC. It specifies CSVSLGTSGYEQYF.

The rearrangement uses TRBV11-2 and TRBJ2-3; D is possibly TRBD2 (6 bases). V gave up 8 bases and J gave up 3 bases, with 9 bases separating them. The CDR3 extends over 12 amino acids. Germline V gives CDR1 SGHAT, CDR2 FQNNGV. The CDR3 nucleotides read TGTGCCAGCGGGGCGGGGACAGATACGCAGTATTTT. Translation gives CASGAGTDTQYF.

There are many counts of this clonotype. The chain combines TRBV28 with TRBJ2-6, with a possible D match to TRBD1 (5 bases). Germline V gives CDR1 MDHEN, CDR2 SYDVKM. The CDR3 length is 16 residues. V shed 5 bases and J shed 0 bases, with 11 bases lying between them. The CDR3 loop is CASSGTRDSGANVLTF. As DNA, the CDR3 is TGTGCCAGCAGTGGCACCAGGGACTCTGGGGCCAACGTCCTGACTTTC.

V and J are TRBV20-1 and TRBJ2-3, with D maybe TRBD2 (6 bases). CDR3 length equals 16 residues. Germline CDR1 is DFQATT and CDR2 is SNEGSKA (reference sequence). Trimming pared 0 bases from V and 0 bases from J, leaving 13 bases between. The CDR3 region has the DNA TGCAGTGCTAGAGATCAGCGGGTCCTTAGCACAGATACGCAGTATTTT. Protein: CSARDQRVLSTDTQYF.

This clonotype has a handful of counts. The chain joins TRBV11-2 to TRBJ2-1; D is ambiguous. Trimming removed 1 base at V and 0 bases at J, with 7 bases between. The CDR3 is made up of 15 amino acids. CDR1 and CDR2 (germline): SGHAT, FQNNGV. The CDR3 region has the DNA TGTGCCAGCAGCTTAGTGCCCGTCTCCTACAATGAGCAGTTCTTC. Encoded protein: CASSLVPVSYNEQFF.

This clonotype was seen ten or more times. The J gene is TRBJ2-1, the V gene TRBV7-3, with 13 bases matching TRBD2. Trimming removed 5 bases from V and 5 bases from J; junction bases left unmatched: 6. This CDR3 contains 16 residues. Germline V gives CDR1 SGHTA, CDR2 FQGTGA. The CDR3: CASSTGTSGDNNEQFF. In DNA, the CDR3 is TGTGCCAGCAGCACCGGGACTAGCGGGGACAACAATGAGCAGTTCTTC.

This clonotype was observed a handful of times. The chain combines TRBV28 with TRBJ1-4, with D unclear. CDR1 and CDR2 from the germline V gene are MDHEN and SYDVKM. This CDR3 is built from 12 residues. The V end was cut by 7 bases, the J end by 9 bases, with 12 bases between. The CDR3 loop is CASNQGRQKLFF. The DNA of the CDR3 is TGTGCCAGCAACCAAGGCCGGCAAAAACTGTTTTTT.

This clonotype was counted at least ten times. V is TRBV2 and J is TRBJ2-3; D is possibly TRBD2 (5 bases). Trimming removed 7 bases at V and 10 bases at J, with 21 bases between. Germline CDR1 and CDR2: SNHLY and FYNNEI. The CDR3 spans 14 residues. DNA of the CDR3: TGTGCCAGCAACACTGACTCGCCCCGGGGTTCGCAGTATTTT. As protein: CASNTDSPRGSQYF.

This clonotype turned up a few times. The rearrangement joins TRBV6-5 to TRBJ2-3, with TRBD2 identical over 8 bases. J lost 0 bases, V lost 5 bases, and 7 bases had no gene match. Looked up from germline, CDR1 is MNHEY and CDR2 is SVGAGI. The CDR3 runs 16 residues. The CDR3 nucleotides are TGTGCCAGCAGTCCTAAACTAGCGGCAAGCACAGATACGCAGTATTTT. Translated: CASSPKLAASTDTQYF.

This clonotype came up a few times. J is TRBJ2-2 and V is TRBV10-2; TRBD2 agrees at 9 bases. V was clipped by 6 bases and J by 7 bases; unmatched bases: 6. Germline CDR1 and CDR2: WSHSY and SAAADI. The CDR3 consists of 14 residues. CDR3 coding DNA: TGCGCCAGCAGGTTAGCGGGAGCCAACGGGGAGCTGTTTTTT. It yields the protein CASRLAGANGELFF.

This clonotype was recorded many times. The chain recombines TRBV14 with TRBJ1-4; tentatively, D is TRBD1 (6 bases). Germline-derived CDR1 and CDR2 are SGHDN and FVKESK. The germline V and J ends were trimmed by 4 bases and 4 bases, with 10 bases remaining between them. The CDR3 length is 14 residues. CDR3 sequence reads: CASSRRGDNEKLFF. The DNA of the CDR3 is TGTGCCAGCAGCCGAAGGGGGGATAATGAAAAACTGTTTTTT.

The chain carries TRBV4-3 and TRBJ2-5; D might be TRBD2 (6 bases). Looked up from germline, CDR1 is LGHNA and CDR2 is YSLEER. CDR3 size: 15 residues. V lost 0 bases, J lost 1 base, and 9 bases lay in between. The CDR3 reads CASSQELATQETQYF. CDR3 DNA: TGCGCCAGCAGCCAAGAACTAGCTACCCAAGAGACCCAGTACTTC.

This clonotype has just a few counts. CDR3 DNA: TGTGCCAGCAGACCCCAAGACTCTGGAAACACCATATATTTT. Translation gives CASRPQDSGNTIYF. The chain combines TRBV18 with TRBJ1-3; D unclear. Germline V gives CDR1 KGHSH, CDR2 LQKENI. This CDR3 region has 14 residues. The V end lost 8 bases, the J end lost 0 bases, and 11 bases lay between the germline ends. The full variable domain, with the rest looked up from reference TRBV18 and TRBJ1-3, is NAGVMQNPRHLVRRRGQEARLRCSPMKGHSHVYWYRQLPEEGLKFMVYLQKENIIDESGMPKERFSAEFPKEGPSILRIQQVVRGDSAAYFCASRPQDSGNTIYFGEGSWLTVV.

The chain employs TRBV20-1 and TRBJ1-6, with 7 bases aligning to TRBD1. V shed 5 bases and J 0 bases; nucleotides not matched to a gene: 7. The V gene's germline CDR1 is DFQATT and CDR2 SNEGSKA (reference sequence). CDR3 length equals 16 residues. CDR3: CSAPTGTDSYNSPLHF. CDR3 DNA sequence: TGCAGTGCTCCCACCGGGACAGACTCCTATAATTCACCCCTCCACTTT.